This T cell receptor beta chain came from a study of CD8+ T cells in alopecia areata. Study in general: Tofacitinib exposure lasted 6 to 18 months, followed by 6 months off drug.

Overall study results and limits: Resident alphabeta T cells of normal skin are also sequenced in scalp samples. Higher clonality was seen in lesional scalp than in normal scalp, especially in alopecia totalis/universalis.

From alopecia areata patients, lesional scalp punch biopsies and peripheral blood were collected. RNA was extracted and reverse transcribed into cDNA as the sequencing template. TCRdb keeps only in-frame clones here, not all; method: immunoSEQ multiplex PCR. The repertoire holds 10,000 to 15,000 clones, with 56% as singletons. On this clone: Its antigen is not known.

This CDR3 has 15 residues. Losses at the gene ends were 1 base for V and 6 bases for J; bases not matched to a gene: 4. Germline-derived CDR1 and CDR2 are MGHRA and YSYEKL. This TCR was recovered from a human donor with alopecia areata. Input material: skin. This chain joins TRBV4-1 and TRBJ2-7, with TRBD2 identical over 12 bases. CDR3 bases: TGCGCCAGCAGCCAAGTGACTAGCGGGAGAGGCGAGCAGTACTTC. It encodes CASSQVTSGRGEQYF.